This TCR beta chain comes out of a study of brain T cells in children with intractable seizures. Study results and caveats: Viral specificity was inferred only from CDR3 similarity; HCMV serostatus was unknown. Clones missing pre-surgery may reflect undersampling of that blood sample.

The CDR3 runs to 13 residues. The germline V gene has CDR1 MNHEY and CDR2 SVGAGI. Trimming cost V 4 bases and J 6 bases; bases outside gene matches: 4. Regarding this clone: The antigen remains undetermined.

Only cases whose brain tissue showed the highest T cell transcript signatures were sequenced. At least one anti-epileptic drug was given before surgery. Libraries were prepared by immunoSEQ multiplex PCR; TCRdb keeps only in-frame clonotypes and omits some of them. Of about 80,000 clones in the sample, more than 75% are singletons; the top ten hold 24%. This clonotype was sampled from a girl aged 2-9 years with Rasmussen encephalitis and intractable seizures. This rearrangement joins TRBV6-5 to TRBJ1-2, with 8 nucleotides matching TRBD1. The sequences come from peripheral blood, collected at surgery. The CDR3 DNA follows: TGTGCCAGCAGTTCCAGGGGGCTGGATGGCTACACCTTC. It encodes CASSSRGLDGYTF.